These T cell receptor beta chains were read from a single sample in a study of response to subunit inactivated influenza vaccine. TCRdb reprocessed the RT-PCR reads with MiXCR, giving one entry per CDR3 protein. The sample has just over 300,000 distinct CDR3 sequences, roughly a fifth seen once. Sample: PBMCs from blood, taken about 20 months after vaccination. The receptors come from a man aged 50 to 75 who received an inactivated influenza vaccine. The conserved cysteine and the conserved F or W are not part of the CDR3 here.

TRBV20-1	TRBJ2-1	SARPTSGSYNEQF
TRBV6-2/TRBV6-3	TRBJ2-4	ASSTQGARNIQY
TRBV18	TRBJ2-1	ASSPQAGTHNEQF
TRBV6-5	TRBJ1-1	ASPSPQGKAF
TRBV12-3/TRBV12-4	TRBJ2-5	ASSTPGTEMGTQY
TRBV18	TRBJ2-1	ASSPAGGGLGEQF
TRBV28	TRBJ1-5	ASRNRAVSNQPQH
TRBV6-2/TRBV6-3	TRBJ2-7	ASSYPGSTYEQY
TRBV11-2	TRBJ1-2	ASSSPGQGRRGYT
TRBV20-1	TRBJ1-4	SARDWTANEKLF
TRBV16	TRBJ1-1	ASSSDSSLNTEAF
TRBV7-2	TRBJ1-6	ASGTGNSPLH
TRBV5-1	TRBJ2-7	ASSLGGPSGGYEQY
TRBV28	TRBJ1-2	ASSLKGAHGYT
TRBV20-1	TRBJ2-7	SAGKAGGRYEQY